This TCR beta chain was identified during a study of cytomegalovirus exposure and HLA in healthy donors. The CDR3 covers 14 residues. CDR1 is SGHAT, CDR2 FQNNGV, per germline. The donors were in the roughly 120-subject validation cohort; that cohort was separate from the roughly 660-subject first cohort. Only in-frame clones appear in the TCRdb table, and some are missing; sequencing was by immunoSEQ multiplex PCR. Of around 150,000 clones listed, approximately 84% are singletons. Study-level points and caveats: The majority of TCR sequences were rare, yet some public TCRs appeared in many donors. In a later analysis, first-cohort TCR clusters were found to tend to co-occur in the approximately 120 validation repertoires.

As for this clone: Its matching antigen is unknown.

V usage is TRBV11-2 and J usage is TRBJ1-2; possible D gene TRBD1, 5 bases. The receptor's source is a man under 40 in good health and CMV-seropositive. Sequences were obtained from PBMCs. The CDR3 here is CAAGQGLSLSGYTF. In nucleotides, the CDR3 is TGTGCGGCGGGGCAGGGCTTATCACTATCAGGCTACACCTTC.